This T cell receptor beta chain was sequenced in a study of cytomegalovirus exposure and HLA in healthy donors (TCRdb year 2017). For the wider study: According to an earlier analysis of 587 of the donors, about 179 million T cells yielded 117 million unique TCR beta sequences and about 300 Gb of sequence data. Among the roughly 430 genotyped donors, around 81% belonged to the genetic ancestry cluster associated with self-reported Caucasian donors. An early release covering over 500 HLA-typed donors comprised approximately 300 gigabases of sequencing data and tens of millions of unique TCR sequences. In addition to the first cohort of approximately 650 subjects, a separate validation cohort of 120 different subjects was used. Both class I and class II loci were covered by HLA typing, at four-digit resolution. On average, around 240,000 unique TCR beta nucleotide sequences were sequenced per donor among a few hundred genotyped donors of the cohort, with roughly 18% of those sequences being non-productive. To study patterns of TCR occurrence, a later analysis re-analyzed previously published TCR beta repertoires from just over 650 donors and added high-resolution HLA genotyping. To predict cytomegalovirus infection status, the study brought together high-throughput TCR immunosequencing, statistical association of individual TCRs with disease status, and machine learning. Rather than drawing on any new phenotypic data, the later analysis identified candidate immune exposures from TCR beta sequences and the way those sequences occurred across donors. To decide whether each TCR beta V gene segment behaved as functional or pseudogenic, an earlier analysis of some 600 of the donors relied on high-throughput TCR beta sequencing. Every discovery cohort repertoire had been produced on one sequencing platform. A later genetic analysis used genome-wide SNP genotypes for about 55% of the 666 donors, treating that subset as a discovery cohort. Alongside the repertoire data, information on donor age, sex, ethnicity and CMV serostatus was compiled. The study was designed to test whether signatures of past pathogen exposure could be identified by cataloging public T cell receptors. Roughly 5 DR-DQ haplotypes were handled as single units for association and clustering, since linkage in the cohort was strong. The number of donors typed differed by locus, with roughly 629-640 for A, B, C, DRB1 and DQB1, 522 for DQA1, under 610 for DPA1, and 472 for DPB1. The study profiled the T cell repertoires of under 700 subjects by immunosequencing and related them to cytomegalovirus serostatus. Results and caveats for the whole study, not just this receptor: The study gave a list of under 200 TCR beta chains associated with cytomegalovirus. Linkage disequilibrium might explain the correlated functional status among segregating V segments, but an unknown experimental factor could not be ruled out. Some IMGT-functional V segments, including TRBV6-2 and TRBV6-3, could not be told apart with the 87-base-pair reads, so those segments were excluded. Because counts were too low, 15 or so rarely observed V segments, including chromosome 9 orphons, were excluded from the earlier analysis of 587 of the donors. A later analysis associated 16,951 TCR beta sequences with specific HLA alleles at a false discovery rate of 0.05. A cluster of highly shared sequence variants was judged likely to be a technical artifact of the sequencing pipeline. Cytomegalovirus status was reported to be diagnosed by the classifier with high specificity and sensitivity in both the original and validation cohorts. A further reported finding was that TCR beta sequences accurately predicted the HLA-A and HLA-B alleles for most subjects in the first cohort. Because HLA typing was missing for some donors at each locus, association tests included only the typed subset. Several of the top co-occurrence clusters appeared to be linked to parvovirus B19, influenza, CMV and Epstein-Barr virus, according to a later analysis. According to a later analysis, TCR association rates differed among HLA loci, with DRB1 alleles showing the most associated TCRs and HLA-C alleles showing the fewest. A later genetic analysis associated a missense DCLRE1C variant with V-gene and J-gene trimming of TCR beta chains, and an independent cohort replicated the association. A later analysis found that most CMV-associated TCR beta chains appeared HLA-restricted, with HLA associations seemingly driven largely by CMV exposure. Compared with equally common non-associated chains, HLA-associated TCR beta chains in a later analysis were more clonally expanded and had lower generation probabilities. Broadly in line with IMGT annotations, most TCR beta V segments showed up in productive rearrangements about 90% or about 30% of the time in an earlier analysis of around 600 of the donors. Immune exposure information for the cohort was limited to CMV serostatus. In this cohort, only TCR beta chains were sequenced, and detectable features were limited by the absence of alpha or paired-chain data. Presence/absence analyses assumed roughly uniform sequencing depth across donors, an assumption that may not hold. The authors suggested that the approach could potentially be generalized to other disease states and immunological phenotypes. When HLA alleles, especially DR and DQ, strongly co-occurred, TCR associations were difficult to assign to individual alleles. According to a later genetic analysis, donors in an Asian-associated ancestry cluster had fewer N-insertions in productive TCRs than the approximately 650-donor mean. In vitro tests confirmed that a few of the cytomegalovirus-associated TCR beta chains recognize cytomegalovirus antigens. Most TCR sequences were observed very rarely across donors, whereas some public TCRs were present in many individuals.

Relative to germline, V is 5 bases shorter and J is 3 bases shorter, with 11 bases between their ends. The CDR3 measures 14 amino acids from cysteine to phenylalanine. Kept here is only the CDR3 DNA, which spans 42 bases and is read in frame from base 1. According to the germline V gene, CDR1 reads MDHEN and CDR2 reads SYDVKM. Libraries were constructed by the immunoSEQ multiplex PCR assay. For the multiplex PCR, a mixture combining 60 forward primers for TCR Vbeta segments and 13 reverse primers for TCR Jbeta segments was used. A multiplex PCR assay on genomic DNA amplified the CDR3 region of rearranged TCR beta genes. The amplified TCR beta libraries were sequenced on the Illumina HiSeq System as 87-base-pair reads. In the original analysis: A later analysis tallied 75 million to 95 million unique TCR beta chains across the approximately 670 repertoires, and about 12 million of those chains were shared by two or more donors. Raw reads were error-corrected and collapsed into unique sequences with a nearest-neighbor algorithm that merged closely related sequences to remove PCR and sequencing errors. V, D and J gene segments were assigned by aligning CDR3 sequences to IMGT reference sequences. For a sequence to be retained, a match of at least six nucleotides to both a V gene segment and a J gene segment was required. A rearrangement counted as productive if the CDR3 had no stop codons and remained in frame with V and J, and every other rearrangement counted as non-productive. Following IMGT convention, CDR3 was defined as the stretch from the second conserved V-encoded cysteine up to the conserved J-encoded phenylalanine. In an earlier analysis of 550 to 650 of the donors, sequences lacking an unambiguous match to a single V gene segment were excluded. An earlier analysis of 450 to 650 of the donors called V segments functional above 56.7% productive rearrangements and segregating when the between-donor standard deviation exceeded 5%. A statistical classification framework was developed to diagnose cytomegalovirus status using the catalog of TCR beta chain sequences. In a later analysis, TCR nucleotide sequences were compared against IMGT/GENE-DB human TR gene sequences so that V and J genes could be assigned. Using the TCRdist pipeline, a later analysis assigned CDR3 sequences along with most-parsimonious VDJ recombination scenarios. In a later analysis, each TCR beta chain was defined by its CDR3 amino acid sequence together with its V-gene family, and reads without a unique V-gene family were excluded. A later analysis removed 600 or so highly shared, low-generation-probability nucleotide sequences to deal with suspected cross-contamination and a sequencing artifact. For each public chain, a later analysis derived a clonal expansion index from normalized ranks of inferred template counts within each repertoire. In a later analysis, generation probabilities were computed with a VDJ recombination model fitted to out-of-frame rearrangements, and the resulting probabilities were checked against IGoR. A later analysis scored TCR-TCR, TCR-HLA and TCR-CMV co-occurrence with hypergeometric tests, applying a repertoire-size bias correction to TCR pairs. A later analysis estimated false discovery rates by permuting HLA or CMV assignments 20 times. In a later analysis, co-occurring TCRs were grouped using DBSCAN, with TCRdist sequence similarity added in when clustering inside HLA-allele-positive subsets. Co-occurrence clustering excluded repertoires with fewer than 30,000 or more than 120,000 public chains, plus five with anomalous nucleotide sharing. TCRdb's version of the immuneACCESS table is confined to in-frame rearrangements and falls short of the full clone set. An unresolved V gene accounts for under half of the shortfall where checked; the remainder is of unknown origin. The V and J calls and clone size come from that table; D and trimming were worked out from the DNA. The sample's records list approximately 58,000 clones. The top ten hold approximately 13% of the sample.

About this clone: No antigen is known for it.

The cohort was made up of 500 to 850 healthy bone marrow donors. At the time of sampling, every cohort member was nominally healthy, though immune exposures that went unrecorded were likely present. The donor tested CMV seropositive, placing the donor among the 289 seropositive members of the cohort. A peripheral blood sample was collected from each donor, and TCR beta sequencing was performed on peripheral blood mononuclear cells. The Qiagen DNeasy Blood Extraction Kit was used to extract genomic DNA from the blood cell samples. The chain is encoded by TRBV28 joined to TRBJ1-3; a tentative D call is TRBD1 (5 bases match). This TCR was recovered from a man between 18 and 29 years old in good health and CMV-seropositive. The sample comprised PBMCs. The nucleotides are TGTGCCAGCAGTGGAAGGGGTTTTGGAAACACCATATATTTT. It is translated as CASSGRGFGNTIYF.